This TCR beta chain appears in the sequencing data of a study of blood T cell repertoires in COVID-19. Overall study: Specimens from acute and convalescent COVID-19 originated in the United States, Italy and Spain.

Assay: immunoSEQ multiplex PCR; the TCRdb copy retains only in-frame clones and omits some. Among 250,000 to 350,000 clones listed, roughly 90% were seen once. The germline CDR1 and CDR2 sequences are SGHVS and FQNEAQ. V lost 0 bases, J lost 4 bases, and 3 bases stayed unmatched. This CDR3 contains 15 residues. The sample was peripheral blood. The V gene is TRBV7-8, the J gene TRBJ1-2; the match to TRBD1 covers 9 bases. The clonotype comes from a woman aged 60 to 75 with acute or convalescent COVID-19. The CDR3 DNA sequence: TGTGCCAGCAGCTTAGCGGGACAGGGAGGCTATGGCTACACCTTC. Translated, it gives CASSLAGQGGYGYTF.